A single sample gave rise to the 21 T cell receptor beta chains below, sequenced in a study of response to subunit inactivated influenza vaccine. In TCRdb, the RT-PCR reads were re-called with MiXCR into one record per CDR3 protein. Of under 950,000 distinct CDR3 sequences listed, around 20% were seen once; the top ten hold 10%. The sample in question was PBMCs from blood, obtained more than 4 days after vaccination. These receptors were obtained from a man between 45 and 60 years old who received an inactivated influenza vaccine.

This clonotype has more than one count but fewer than ten. The chain is built from TRBV20-1 and TRBJ2-3; no clear D gene. The CDR3 contains 16 residues. CDR1 DFQATT and CDR2 SNEGSKA come from the germline V gene (reference sequence). Trimming pared 3 bases from V and 3 bases from J, leaving 19 bases between. The CDR3 DNA reads TGCAGTGCTAGCGACCCCGCAAGGGTAGTTACAGATACGCAGTATTTT. This encodes CSASDPARVVTDTQYF.

In its sample, this clonotype was seen a few times. The chain joins TRBV28 to TRBJ2-1, with D perhaps TRBD2 (6 bases). V was shortened by 3 bases and J by 6 bases, with 12 bases between the two germline ends. Germline CDR1 reads MDHEN; CDR2 reads SYDVKM. CDR3 length: 14 amino acids. This CDR3 is CASSLGGTGNEQFF. The CDR3 region has the DNA TGTGCCAGCAGTTTGGGGGGAACTGGCAATGAGCAGTTCTTC.

This clonotype showed up just a few times. The gene calls are TRBV12-3 or TRBV12-4 and TRBJ2-3, with D perhaps TRBD2 (7 bases). The CDR3 consists of 18 residues. Trimming removed 2 bases at V and 1 base at J, with 19 bases between. The CDR3 region is CASSLRGLGGGGTDTQYF. The DNA for the CDR3 is TGTGCCAGCAGTTTACGAGGGTTAGGGGGGGGTGGCACAGATACGCAGTATTTT.

There are a few counts of this clonotype. A junction end diverges from the germline sequence, so it may reflect a read error. The rearrangement joins TRBV11-2 to TRBJ2-7; TRBD1 might be the D (5 bases). The CDR3 is made up of 13 amino acids. CDR1 is SGHAT, CDR2 FQNNGV, per germline. Written as DNA, the CDR3 is TGTGCCAGCAGCTTAGATCAATACAGGTGGAGAAGCTTC. Translated, it gives CASSLDQYRWRSF.

This clonotype was detected only once. V usage is TRBV2 and J usage is TRBJ2-5; the D gene is possibly TRBD1 (5 bases). The V gene's germline CDR1 is SNHLY and CDR2 FYNNEI. The CDR3 extends over 13 amino acids. The V end was cut by 7 bases, the J end by 5 bases, with 14 bases between. CDR3 protein: CASKTRGGETQYF. The CDR3 nucleotides read TGTGCCAGCAAAACAAGGGGTGGGGAGACCCAGTACTTC.

In its sample, this clonotype was seen a few times. This chain joins TRBV25-1 and TRBJ1-4; perhaps TRBD1 as D (6 bases). Trimming removed 1 base at V and 3 bases at J, with 9 bases between. Germline lookup yields CDR1 MGHDK and CDR2 SYGVNS. The CDR3 is 15 residues long. CDR3 nucleotides: TGTGCCAGCAGTGAATCGGGGGGCTCTAATGAAAAACTGTTTTTT. It is translated as CASSESGGSNEKLFF.

CDR3 nucleotides: TGCGCCAGCAGCCAAGATCGGCGGGGGGAAGCTTTCTTT. Residues: CASSQDRRGEAFF. V gene TRBV4-3 combines with J gene TRBJ1-1; perhaps TRBD1 as D (5 bases). Per germline, CDR1 LGHNA and CDR2 YSLEER. V shed 0 bases and J shed 8 bases, with 10 bases lying between them. The CDR3 has 13 residues.

The chain is built from TRBV12-3 or TRBV12-4 and TRBJ1-1; no clear D. This CDR3 has 13 residues. The V gene lost 6 bases and the J gene lost 5 bases, with 13 bases spanning the gap. In DNA, the CDR3 is TGTGCCAGCAGCATTGGGCCACGGACTGAAGCTTTCTTT. Protein sequence: CASSIGPRTEAFF.

This clonotype showed up just a few times. The gene calls are TRBV12-3 or TRBV12-4 and TRBJ2-3; the match to TRBD2 covers 10 bases. CDR3 length: 15 amino acids. The trim removed 7 bases at V and 4 bases at J, leaving 8 bases unmatched. CDR3 DNA: TGTGCCAGCACTCCAAGCGGGAGGGCCCCAGATACGCAGTATTTT. Its translation: CASTPSGRAPDTQYF.

This clonotype was found many times. The chain joins TRBV11-2 to TRBJ2-2; 11 bases fit TRBD2. The V segment lost 5 bases and the J segment 7 bases; nucleotides outside the gene matches: 6. This CDR3 is 15 amino acids long. Germline V lookup: CDR1 SGHAT, CDR2 FQNNGV. CDR3 DNA sequence: TGTGCCAGCAGCCCGGAACTAGCGGGAGTCGGGGAGCTGTTTTTT. Translating gives CASSPELAGVGELFF.

In this sample, this clonotype turned up a few times. The chain carries TRBV7-2 and TRBJ2-1; TRBD1 matches 9 bases. There are 15 residues in the CDR3. CDR1 SGHTA and CDR2 FQGNSA come from the germline V gene. Trimming at V came to 5 bases and at J to 1 base, leaving 3 bases not matched to a gene. The chain's CDR3 is CASSVGTGSYNEQFF. The CDR3 nucleotides are TGTGCCAGCAGCGTCGGGACAGGGTCCTACAATGAGCAGTTCTTC. Full variable domain (remainder filled in from reference TRBV7-2 and TRBJ2-1): GAGVSQSPSNKVTEKGKDVELRCDPISGHTALYWYRQSLGQGLEFLIYFQGNSAPDKSGLPSDRFSAERTGGSVSTLTIQRTQQEDSAVYLCASSVGTGSYNEQFFGPGTRLTVL.

This clonotype was picked up a small number of times. The chain employs TRBV5-1 and TRBJ2-1; a possible D gene is TRBD2 (5 bases). This CDR3 is built from 15 residues. CDR1 and CDR2 from the germline V gene are SGHRS and YFSETQ. V was cut by 0 bases and J by 2 bases, with 9 bases left in between. Here the CDR3 DNA reads TGCGCCAGCAGCTTGGGGGGAGATACCTACAATGAGCAGTTCTTC. It yields the protein CASSLGGDTYNEQFF.

The chain joins TRBV25-1 to TRBJ1-4; possible D gene TRBD1, 5 bases. V shed 4 bases and J shed 4 bases, with 19 bases lying between them. Germline CDR1 and CDR2: MGHDK and SYGVNS. The CDR3 sequence is 17 residues long. The CDR3 DNA is TGTGCCAGCAGTGTACCGGGACCACACTCGGGTAATGAAAAACTGTTTTTT. This encodes CASSVPGPHSGNEKLFF.

V and J are TRBV20-1 and TRBJ1-6; D gene unclear. Trimming removed 1 base at V and 7 bases at J, with 8 bases between. Germline values: CDR1 DFQATT, CDR2 SNEGSKA (reference sequence). This CDR3 has 13 residues. CDR3 in DNA: TGCAGTGCTAGAGTACAGCTAAATTCACCCCTCCACTTT. Encoded protein: CSARVQLNSPLHF.

This clonotype appeared many times. CDR3 bases: TGCGCCAGCAGCCTAGCGGGAGGGGAATCCGAGCAGTACTTC. This codes for CASSLAGGESEQYF. The chain has TRBV5-1 and TRBJ2-7, with 12 bases that match TRBD2. CDR1 and CDR2 (germline): SGHRS, YFSETQ. There are 14 residues in the CDR3. J was trimmed by 6 bases and V by 4 bases; bases with no gene match: 5.

This clonotype showed up just a few times. The rearrangement links TRBV20-1 to TRBJ1-5, with D perhaps matching TRBD1 (5 bases). Germline CDR1 and CDR2: DFQATT and SNEGSKA (reference sequence). V lost 0 bases and J lost 4, with 13 bases in between. The CDR3 length is 15 residues. The CDR3 sequence is CSARDLLGGNQPQHF. The CDR3 DNA sequence: TGCAGTGCTAGAGATCTCCTGGGGGGAAATCAGCCCCAGCATTTT.

The CDR3: CASATLSGNTGELFF. CDR3 DNA: TGCGCCAGCGCTACTCTGAGCGGGAACACCGGGGAGCTGTTTTTT. The V gene is TRBV4-1, the J gene TRBJ2-2, with D perhaps TRBD2 (5 bases). Germline CDR1 MGHRA, CDR2 YSYEKL. V dropped 8 bases and J dropped 1 base, with 14 bases sitting between them. The CDR3 runs to 15 residues.

This chain connects TRBV15 to TRBJ2-7; D is undetermined. Deletions cut 2 bases from V and 5 bases from J, with 13 bases between. Per the germline V gene, CDR1 is LNHNV and CDR2 is YYDKDF (reference sequence). This CDR3 is built from 14 residues. The CDR3 protein is CATSRSGSGDEQYF. CDR3 nucleotides: TGTGCCACCAGCAGATCTGGTTCGGGCGACGAGCAGTACTTC.

This chain's CDR3 is CSVEAGFPYEQYF. The CDR3 DNA sequence: TGCAGCGTTGAAGCAGGTTTTCCCTACGAGCAGTACTTC. The gene calls are TRBV29-1 and TRBJ2-7; D remains ambiguous. Germline V gene data show CDR1 as SQVTM and CDR2 as ANQGSEA. This CDR3 is built from 13 residues. Trimming removed 1 base from V and 2 bases from J, with 9 bases in between.

The V call is TRBV7-9, the J call TRBJ2-1, with D possibly TRBD2 on 7 matching bases. Germline values: CDR1 SEHNR, CDR2 FQNEAQ (reference sequence). Between the trimmed V and J ends, which lost 10 bases and 7 bases, there was a span of 11 bases. The CDR3 consists of 11 residues. DNA for the CDR3: TGTGCCACCGAGGGGGGGAATGAGCAGTTCTTC. Translation gives CATEGGNEQFF.

This clonotype was found a few times. CDR3 in amino acids: CAISDSTPSVGELFF. The CDR3 nucleotides are TGTGCCATCAGTGATAGTACCCCCAGTGTCGGGGAGCTGTTTTTT. The chain recombines TRBV10-3 with TRBJ2-2; D not resolved. Trimming took 3 bases from V and 7 from J, leaving 15 bases between them. The CDR3 extends over 15 amino acids. Per the germline V gene, CDR1 is ENHRY and CDR2 is SYGVKD.